This T cell receptor (beta chain) was captured by sequencing in a study of blood T cell repertoires in COVID-19. Study-level background: There were acute and convalescent COVID-19 samples, and they came from the United States, Italy and Spain.

This CDR3 comprises 16 residues. V shed 5 bases and J 0 bases; nucleotides not matched to a gene: 10. Germline V gene data show CDR1 as SQVTM and CDR2 as ANQGSEA. Enrollees, about 18 to 95 years old, lived in 20 to 25 US areas. Each participant's cohort was designated according to participant-reported clinical history. Authors' data handling: From reference gene primer amplification, estimates of nucleated cell counts were derived. Produced via immunoSEQ multiplex PCR; TCRdb's table is partial and in-frame only. The DNA gave D and trimming, while V, J and clone size come from that table. The sample has a few hundred thousand clones; 90% are singletons.

The chain joins TRBV29-1 to TRBJ1-1, with TRBD1 identical over 9 bases. The sequence was obtained from a woman aged 18-30 years with acute COVID-19. The material sequenced was PBMCs or T cells enriched from blood (not recorded which). CDR3 nucleotides: TGCAGCGTTTTCCCAGGGACAGGGAGGATGAACACTGAAGCTTTCTTT. Translated: CSVFPGTGRMNTEAFF.